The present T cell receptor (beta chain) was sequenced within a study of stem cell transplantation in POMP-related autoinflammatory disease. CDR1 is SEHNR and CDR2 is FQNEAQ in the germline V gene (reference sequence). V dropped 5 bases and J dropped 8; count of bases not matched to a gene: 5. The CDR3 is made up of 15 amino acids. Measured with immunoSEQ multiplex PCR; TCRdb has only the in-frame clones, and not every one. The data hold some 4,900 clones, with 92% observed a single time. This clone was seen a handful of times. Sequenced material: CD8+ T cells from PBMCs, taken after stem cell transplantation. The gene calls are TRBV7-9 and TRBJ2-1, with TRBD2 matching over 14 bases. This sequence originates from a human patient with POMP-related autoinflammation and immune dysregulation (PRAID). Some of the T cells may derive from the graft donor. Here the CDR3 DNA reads TGTGCCAGCAGCACGACTAGCGGGAGGGCAGATGAGCAGTTCTTC. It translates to CASSTTSGRADEQFF.